The present T cell receptor (beta chain) was sequenced within a study of cytomegalovirus exposure and HLA in healthy donors (dated by TCRdb to about 2017). Study-level background: A later analysis indicated that the 130 or so validation repertoires were generated on the platform also employed for the roughly 720 repertoires of the first cohort. The study combined high-throughput TCR immunosequencing, statistical association of individual TCRs with disease status, and machine learning to predict cytomegalovirus infection status. A separate validation cohort of over a hundred different subjects was used in addition to the approximately 700-subject first cohort. The study was designed to test whether signatures of past pathogen exposure could be identified by cataloging public T cell receptors.

The protocol used for the library was the immunoSEQ multiplex PCR assay. The paper's processing steps were these. To diagnose cytomegalovirus status from the catalog of TCR beta chain sequences, a statistical classification framework was built. The immuneACCESS repertoire file appears here via TCRdb, limited to in-frame rearrangements. These files lack a portion of the clones; in checked studies, under half of the deficit traces to unresolved V genes, and the cause of the others is not known. That table supplies the V and J calls and clone size; D and trimming were determined from the DNA. This sample holds tens of thousands of clones; about 91% were observed only once. The ten largest clones capture about 2.2% of the sample. Study-level results and caveats: The study gave a list of 150 to 200 TCR beta chains associated with cytomegalovirus. The authors suggested that the approach could potentially be extended to other disease states and immunological phenotypes. A few of the identified cytomegalovirus-associated TCR beta chains were confirmed in vitro to be specific for cytomegalovirus antigens. Of the cluster scores, roughly 93% were above 0 in a later analysis, which found that TCRs clustered in the first cohort also tended to co-occur in the 90 to 150 validation repertoires. All 120 or so repertoires were used to score co-occurrence in the validation cohort in a later analysis, because that analysis had no HLA typing for the cohort. The classifier was reported to diagnose cytomegalovirus status with high specificity and sensitivity in both the original and validation cohorts. Across donors, most TCR sequences were observed very rarely, whereas some public TCRs were present in many individuals.

The CDR3 holds 14 amino acids from the cysteine to the phenylalanine. Only the CDR3 portion is preserved as DNA: 42 bases, with reading frame beginning at the first base. Trimming at the junction amounts to 3 bases on V and 4 bases on J, and the germline ends lie 11 bases apart. Taken from the germline V gene, the CDR1 and CDR2 loops are SGDLS and YYNGEE. The donors were included in the validation cohort of 120 subjects, a group kept apart from the roughly 730-subject first cohort. In regard to this clone: It has no known antigen specificity. Base qualities are missing; no much larger clone stands one base away.

The sequenced sample was PBMCs. The rearrangement joined TRBV9 to TRBJ2-1, with the D gene too uncertain to name. The TCR sequence derives from a woman in her twenties or thirties in good health and CMV-seronegative. CDR3 region: CASSARDRYNEQFF. The sequenced DNA is TGTGCCAGCAGCGCACGAGATCGTTACAATGAGCAGTTCTTC.